This T cell receptor beta chain was documented in a study of response to subunit inactivated influenza vaccine. Study outcomes and limitations: New T cells are recruited in small numbers by each seasonal influenza vaccination, according to the authors' suggestion.

Worth noting for this clonotype: Its target is unknown.

Deletions cut 0 bases from V and 5 bases from J, with 14 bases between. This CDR3 comprises 16 residues. Looked up from germline, CDR1 is SGHRS and CDR2 is YFSETQ. TCRdb used MiXCR to reprocess the RT-PCR reads, holding one entry per CDR3 protein. The repertoire includes some 300,000 distinct CDR3 sequences, 20% to 25% of them detected once, and about 9.4% sits in the top ten. The sequences come from PBMCs from blood, collected about 19 months after vaccination. The sequence came from a man aged 45-69 years who received an inactivated influenza vaccine. This rearrangement joins TRBV5-1 to TRBJ1-4; D remains ambiguous. This CDR3 is CASSLASSRGNEKLFF. The CDR3 DNA sequence: TGCGCCAGCAGCTTGGCCTCTTCGCGGGGAAATGAAAAACTGTTTTTT.